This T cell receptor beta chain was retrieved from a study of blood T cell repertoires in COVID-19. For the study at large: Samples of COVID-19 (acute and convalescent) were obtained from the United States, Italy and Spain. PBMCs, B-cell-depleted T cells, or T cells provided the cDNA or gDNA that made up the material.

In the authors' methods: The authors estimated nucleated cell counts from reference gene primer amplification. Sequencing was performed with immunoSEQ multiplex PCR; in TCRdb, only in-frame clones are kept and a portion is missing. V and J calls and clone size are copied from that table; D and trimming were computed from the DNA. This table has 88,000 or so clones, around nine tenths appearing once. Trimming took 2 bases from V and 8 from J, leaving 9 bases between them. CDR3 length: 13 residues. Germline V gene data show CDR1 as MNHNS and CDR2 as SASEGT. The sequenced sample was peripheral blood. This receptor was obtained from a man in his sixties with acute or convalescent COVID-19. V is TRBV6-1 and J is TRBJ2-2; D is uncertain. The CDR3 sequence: CASSEPGSGELFF. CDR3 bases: TGTGCCAGCAGTGAACCCGGGTCTGGGGAGCTGTTTTTT.